These T cell receptor beta chains were read from a single sample in a study of HIV-infected children after antiretroviral therapy interruption. TCRdb analysed the 3' RACE reads with MiXCR anew, one entry per CDR3 protein. This sample has 70,000 to 90,000 distinct CDR3 sequences, with approximately 6.9% found just once. The input for sequencing was CD45RA+ CD4+ T cells from PBMCs, pooled from several time points, taken from a donor given antiretroviral therapy, either interrupted or continuous. The receptors were sampled from a pool of human donors with HIV. Both conserved end residues are part of each CDR3. Each record gives: V gene, D gene, clone size, J gene, CDR3 DNA, CDR3 protein. The D gene is left open where the match is weak. Clone size is not always given. Where it is, it says once, few, many or a class for expanded clones.

>TRBV6-1|-|many|TRBJ1-1
TGTGCCAGCAGTGGGTTTCAGGGTAGTGAAGCTTTCTTT
CASSGFQGSEAFF
>TRBV7-6|TRBD2|medium-sized|TRBJ2-3
TGTGCCAGCAGCTTACTAGCGGGAGTGGCAGATACGCAGTATTTT
CASSLLAGVADTQYF
>TRBV20-1|TRBD2|-|TRBJ2-7
TGCAGTGCTAGTCCCGGGACTAAGGACGAGCAGTACTTC
CSASPGTKDEQYF
>TRBV7-2|-|many|TRBJ1-5
TGTGCCAGCAGCTTCTGGGGAAGCAATCAGCCCCAGCATTTT
CASSFWGSNQPQHF
>TRBV7-8|-|many|TRBJ2-7
TGTGCCAGCAGCCGGGGCCAACAATCTCGGGCACCTACCTACGAGCAGTACTTC
CASSRGQQSRAPTYEQYF
>TRBV7-8|-|many|TRBJ2-4
TGTGCCAGCAGCACCGCCGGGACCCCCCGGAGGTACTTC
CASSTAGTPRRYF
>TRBV20-1|-|many|TRBJ2-7
TGCAGTGCCAAGGACTGGGGGGCTAAGGAGCAGTACTTC
CSAKDWGAKEQYF
>TRBV6-1|-|many|TRBJ1-6
TGTGCCAGCAGTGAAGTGGGACGGTATAATTCACCCCTCCACTTT
CASSEVGRYNSPLHF
>TRBV20-1|TRBD2|few|TRBJ2-1
TGCAGTGCCCCTCTAGCGGGGTCGAACAATGAGCAGTTCTTC
CSAPLAGSNNEQFF
>TRBV20-1|-|-|TRBJ2-1
TGCAGTGCTGGCCCCTCCTTTGAGGGTGAGCAGTTCTTC
CSAGPSFEGEQFF
>TRBV24-1|-|many|TRBJ2-1
TGTGCCACCAGTGTAAGGGGAGAGCAGTTCTTC
CATSVRGEQFF
>TRBV7-9|-|many|TRBJ2-5
TGTGCCAGCAAACCAAGTGTCAGGGGCGACCAAGAGACCCAGTACTTC
CASKPSVRGDQETQYF
>TRBV5-6|TRBD1|many|TRBJ1-2
TGTGCCAGCAGCCACACCCTTACAGGGGAAAAGGAAGGCTACACCTTC
CASSHTLTGEKEGYTF
>TRBV3-1|TRBD2|many|TRBJ2-3
TGTGCCACCACCCGCGGGGGGAACACAGATACGCAGTATTTT
CATTRGGNTDTQYF
>TRBV7-9|-|many|TRBJ1-5
TGTGCCAGCAGCTTAAACTCAGGGATTCAGCCCCAGCATTTT
CASSLNSGIQPQHF
>TRBV6-1|-|many|TRBJ1-2
TGTGCCAACGCCGGGCTTAACTATGGCTACACCTTC
CANAGLNYGYTF
>TRBV7-3|-|many|TRBJ2-2
TGTGCCAGCAGCTCCCTGGGAAGTAAGGTGGTCGCCGGGGAGCTGTTTTTT
CASSSLGSKVVAGELFF
>TRBV2|-|many|TRBJ2-1
TGTGCCAGCAGGTCCCAGGGGTACAATGAGCAGTTCTTC
CASRSQGYNEQFF
>TRBV18|TRBD1|-|TRBJ1-1
TGTGCCAGCTCACTTCGACAGGGACCCATGAACACTGAAGCTTTCTTT
CASSLRQGPMNTEAFF
>TRBV5-1|-|-|TRBJ2-7
TGCGCCAGTAACCCTTACGAGCAGTACTTC
CASNPYEQYF
>TRBV23-1|-|many|TRBJ2-6
TGCGCCAGCAGTCAACCCGGCAGAGGTGGGGCCAACGTCCTGACTTTC
CASSQPGRGGANVLTF
>TRBV18|TRBD1|many|TRBJ1-1
TGTGCCAGCTCACCAAGGACAGGCCGTAGCACTGAAGCTTTCTTT
CASSPRTGRSTEAFF